Listed below are T cell receptor beta chains from one sample, sequenced in a study of T-cell memory formation after mild COVID-19. MiXCR, run by TCRdb on the 5' RACE reads, gives a single entry per CDR3 protein. Of about 560,000 distinct CDR3 sequences listed, approximately 15% are singletons. Sequenced input: PBMCs or a T cell subset sorted from them (not recorded which). These receptors were collected from an adult woman who had mild COVID-19 (a few samples of this study predate the infection). Cell type and time point are not known. The CDR3 runs from the conserved cysteine through the conserved F or W. The D gene is left open where the match is weak. The size field is filled for only some rows; it gives once, few, many or a size class.

j_call,d_call,clone_size,v_call,cdr3_aa,cdr3_nt
TRBJ1-1,-,-,TRBV20-1,CSAGGLRAEAFF,TGCAGTGCCGGTGGGCTCCGCGCTGAAGCTTTCTTT
TRBJ2-1,-,-,TRBV5-6,CASSFDPSRGYNEQFF,TGTGCCAGCAGCTTTGATCCCAGCCGGGGCTACAATGAGCAGTTCTTC
TRBJ2-7,-,-,TRBV7-9,CASSSRLDTLYEQYF,TGTGCCAGCAGCTCGCGCCTAGACACTTTATACGAGCAGTACTTC
TRBJ1-6,-,-,TRBV30,CAWSIGYNSPLHF,TGTGCCTGGAGTATTGGATATAATTCACCCCTCCACTTT
TRBJ2-1,TRBD2,few,TRBV7-2,CASSLETSGRYGYNEQFF,TGTGCCAGCAGCTTAGAGACTAGCGGGAGATATGGGTACAATGAGCAGTTCTTC
TRBJ2-7,TRBD2,-,TRBV11-3,CASSQTGLAGAYEQYF,TGTGCCAGCAGCCAAACCGGACTAGCGGGAGCCTACGAGCAGTACTTC
TRBJ2-5,TRBD1,many,TRBV5-5,CASIQGTGGRETQYF,TGTGCCAGCATTCAGGGGACAGGGGGACGGGAGACCCAGTACTTC
TRBJ2-5,-,-,TRBV24-1,CATSPSRGGPLQETQYF,TGTGCCACCAGCCCATCGAGGGGGGGCCCTCTCCAAGAGACCCAGTACTTC
TRBJ2-1,TRBD2,few,TRBV7-9,CASSPTSGLAEGNEQFF,TGTGCCAGCAGCCCTACCTCGGGACTAGCGGAGGGCAATGAGCAGTTCTTC
TRBJ1-1,-,-,TRBV7-8,CASSTGGGVTEAFF,TGTGCCAGCAGCACAGGTGGGGGCGTCACTGAAGCTTTCTTT
TRBJ1-6,-,once,TRBV27,CASASFFNSPLHF,TGTGCCAGCGCCTCCTTTTTTAATTCACCCCTCCACTTT
TRBJ2-3,-,-,TRBV12-3/TRBV12-4,CASSFGGNTQYF,TGTGCCAGCAGTTTCGGGGGAAATACGCAGTATTTT
TRBJ2-7,-,few,TRBV5-1,CASSFGTEVYEQYF,TGCGCCAGCAGTTTTGGGACGGAGGTCTACGAGCAGTACTTC
TRBJ2-2,-,-,TRBV6-5,CASSSKGRGLSTGELFF,TGTGCCAGCAGTTCCAAGGGGCGGGGACTCTCCACCGGGGAGCTGTTTTTT
TRBJ1-5,-,-,TRBV18,CASSAGGQYQPQHF,TGTGCCAGCTCAGCGGGTGGGCAGTATCAGCCCCAGCATTTT
TRBJ2-2,TRBD2,once,TRBV7-9,CASSPRTSPLSSGELFF,TGTGCCAGCAGCCCTCGGACTAGCCCTTTGTCATCCGGGGAGCTGTTTTTT
TRBJ1-6,TRBD1,-,TRBV27,CASRGQYNSPLHF,TGTGCCAGCAGGGGACAGTATAATTCACCCCTCCACTTT
TRBJ2-7,-,-,TRBV7-9,CASSLVRPQQYF,TGTGCCAGCAGCTTAGTAAGGCCTCAGCAGTACTTC
TRBJ2-1,TRBD1,few,TRBV7-9,CASSAPGTGGNEQFF,TGTGCCAGCAGCGCCCCTGGGACAGGGGGCAATGAGCAGTTCTTC
TRBJ1-1,-,-,TRBV4-1,CASNPHGGVNTEAFF,TGCGCCAGCAACCCTCACGGGGGGGTAAACACTGAAGCTTTCTTT
TRBJ1-1,-,-,TRBV6-5,CASVNNFGDNTEAFF,TGTGCCAGCGTCAATAATTTCGGGGACAACACTGAAGCTTTCTTT
TRBJ2-1,TRBD2,-,TRBV19,CASSFGGLASNEQFF,TGTGCCAGTAGCTTCGGCGGACTAGCGAGCAATGAGCAGTTCTTC
TRBJ1-1,-,-,TRBV7-3,CASSLSRTNTEAFF,TGTGCCAGCAGCTTAAGTCGGACGAACACTGAAGCTTTCTTT
TRBJ2-1,-,-,TRBV5-1,CASRTGTGVYGGEQFF,TGCGCCAGCAGAACCGGAACGGGGGTGTATGGTGGTGAGCAGTTCTTC
TRBJ1-1,-,once,TRBV30,CAWRGHTNTEAFF,TGTGCCTGGAGGGGACACACGAACACTGAAGCTTTCTTT
TRBJ2-1,-,-,TRBV12-3/TRBV12-4,CASSLRQGGFGEQFF,TGTGCCAGCAGTTTAAGACAGGGAGGATTCGGTGAGCAGTTCTTC
TRBJ2-7,TRBD1,-,TRBV2,CASTLPGQVYEQYF,TGTGCCAGCACCTTACCGGGACAGGTCTACGAGCAGTACTTC
TRBJ2-7,TRBD1,many,TRBV19,CASSPWTGAYEQYF,TGTGCCAGTAGTCCTTGGACAGGGGCCTACGAGCAGTACTTC
TRBJ2-2,-,few,TRBV12-3/TRBV12-4,CASSFWLTSPGELFF,TGTGCCAGCAGTTTCTGGCTAACCTCCCCCGGGGAGCTGTTTTTT
TRBJ2-7,TRBD2,-,TRBV9,CASSVGLAETYEQYF,TGTGCCAGCAGCGTCGGACTAGCAGAAACCTACGAGCAGTACTTC
TRBJ2-3,-,-,TRBV24-1,CATSPDRSSTDTQYF,TGTGCCACCAGCCCGGACAGATCTAGCACAGATACGCAGTATTTT
TRBJ2-7,-,-,TRBV21-1,CASSTPDSHYEQYF,TGTGCCAGCAGCACCCCGGACAGCCACTACGAGCAGTACTTC
TRBJ2-1,TRBD2,few,TRBV5-5,CASSSPGLAGGPHNEQFF,TGTGCCAGCAGCTCCCCGGGACTAGCGGGGGGGCCTCATAATGAGCAGTTCTTC
TRBJ2-1,-,few,TRBV5-1,CASSPIRGQGRNEQFF,TGCGCCAGCAGCCCCATCCGGGGGCAGGGGAGGAATGAGCAGTTCTTC
TRBJ2-7,-,-,TRBV7-9,CASSLRGPPISYEQYF,TGTGCCAGCAGCCTCCGAGGGCCTCCCATCTCCTACGAGCAGTACTTC
TRBJ2-7,TRBD1,-,TRBV5-1,CASSLESPGQGPYEQYF,TGCGCCAGCAGCTTGGAGTCCCCGGGACAGGGTCCCTACGAGCAGTACTTC
TRBJ1-1,-,-,TRBV20-1,CSARDPGGYAEAFF,TGCAGTGCTAGAGACCCCGGAGGGTACGCTGAAGCTTTCTTT
TRBJ2-1,-,-,TRBV29-1,CSVAPKQEVNEQFF,TGCAGCGTTGCGCCTAAACAGGAGGTCAATGAGCAGTTCTTC
TRBJ2-7,TRBD1,-,TRBV7-8,CASSPSQTGIYEQYF,TGTGCCAGCAGCCCCTCTCAGACAGGGATCTACGAGCAGTACTTC